This T cell receptor (beta chain) was captured in a study of naive CD8 T cells in extremely preterm neonates listed by TCRdb under 2017. Context from the whole study: The age range of the adult participants is stated as 25-50 years in the abstract but as 20-50 years in the methods. Sorted naive CD8+ T cells from four age groups (extremely preterm neonates, term neonates, young children and adults) were used in the study to compare TCRbeta CDR3 repertoires.

Peripheral blood was donated by five healthy children aged roughly 16-56 months who were having elective routine surgery, plus five healthy nonsmoking adults. A FACSAria III cell sorter was used to sort live, Annexin V-negative naive CD8+ T cells (CD3+CD8+CD45RA+CCR7+). Each sample yielded between roughly 17,000 and 110,000 sorted naive CD8+ T cells. Mononuclear cells were isolated from diluted blood by Ficoll-Paque density gradient centrifugation. Mononuclear cells were cryopreserved in roughly 10% DMSO with about 90% FBS and stored long term at -150°C before sorting. Annexin V and antibodies against CD3, CD8, CCR7 and CD45RA were used to stain the thawed cells. Genomic DNA was extracted from snap-frozen sorted cell pellets with the DNeasy Blood and Tissue Kit. On this clone: What this receptor recognizes is not known. There are no base qualities to consult, and no much larger clone falls within one base.

A two-step, bias-controlled multiplex PCR was used to amplify TCRbeta CDR3 regions from genomic DNA. Primers specific for every TRBV and TRBJ gene segment were used in the multiplex PCR. The immunoSEQ Assay was used to generate TCRbeta repertoire data. The authors' analysis ran thus. To merge closely related sequences, reads went through filtering and clustering using a relative-frequency ratio and a modified nearest-neighbor algorithm. IMGT annotation was followed for the assignment of V, D and J genes to CDR3 sequences. Template counts were normalized for PCR amplification bias and quantified against synthetic TCR CDR3 analog sequences. Only unique productive sequences, that is, in-frame CDR3 sequences lacking stop codons, were included in the analyses. The immunoSEQ Analyzer software was used to compute clonality, defined as 1 minus Pielou's evenness, and iChao1 richness. Depending on the Shapiro-Wilk normality results, either Student's t-test or a non-parametric test was run in JMP for statistical testing. TCRdb obtained this table from immuneACCESS and retained in-frame rearrangements with V and J assigned. These tables miss some clones; where compared with another copy, unresolved V genes account for less than half of the shortfall, and the remainder is unexplained. V, J and clone size are those of that table, while D and trimming were read from the DNA. Counted in this sample were about 5,900 clones; 95% to 98% of them appeared once. The ten largest account for 1% to 1.5% of the sample.

The CDR3 numbers 14 residues from cysteine through phenylalanine. Of all the DNA, just the CDR3 is kept, 42 bases in frame from base 1. As encoded in the germline V gene (reference sequence), CDR1 is SEHNR while CDR2 is FQNEAQ. Study-wide findings and limitations: Compared with the older groups, preterm CDR3s were shorter and closer to germline, carrying fewer N additions and showing less junctional trimming. A small sample size and variable productive template counts among preterm samples were noted by the authors as limitations. Prospective longitudinal studies of preterm and term neonates were called for by the authors so that T cell development could be tracked within individuals. Preterm neonates had significantly lower iChao1 richness than all other age groups (p < 0.05) and an even clone distribution, indicating a less rich repertoire. A higher proportion of shared CDR3 nucleotide sequences was found in preterm neonates (approximately 2.7%) than in term neonates (0.4%), young children (0.03%) and adults (0.01%).

Recombination connected TRBV7-9 to TRBJ2-5; TRBD2 agrees with 8 junctional bases. The DNA end is a closer match to TRBJ2-7, so the J assignment may be wrong. The sequenced sample was naive CD8+ T cells from blood. The receptor comes from a human donor in good health. The CDR3 amino acid sequence is: CASSSQRELYEQYF. The DNA sequence is as follows: TGTGCCAGCAGCTCGCAGCGGGAGTTGTACGAGCAGTACTTC.